Below, 19 T cell receptor beta chains from the same sample are listed, as sequenced in a study of T cells in Graves' hyperthyroidism and ophthalmopathy. The CDR3 regions of TCR beta were amplified from RNA transcripts. A set of HTBI primers served as the primers for a first-round RT-PCR of the TCR CDR3. TCRdb reprocessed the multiplex PCR reads via MiXCR and lists one record per CDR3 protein. This sample has hundreds of thousands of distinct CDR3 sequences, with roughly a sixth found just once. What was sequenced was blood. All receptors come from a woman aged 18-35 years with Graves' hyperthyroidism.

A few counts support this clonotype. This sequence joins TRBV20-1 and TRBJ1-5; 8 bases agree with TRBD1. Trimming removed 1 base from V and 9 bases from J; junction bases left unmatched: 5. Germline loops: CDR1 DFQATT, CDR2 SNEGSKA (reference sequence). This CDR3 is built from 13 residues. CDR3 in amino acids: CSARAGGGGPQHF. CDR3 in DNA: TGCAGTGCTAGAGCAGGGGGCGGGGGGCCCCAGCATTTT.

This clonotype was seen ten or more times. This sequence joins TRBV12-3 or TRBV12-4 and TRBJ2-1, with 7 bases aligning to TRBD1. Germline trimming cut 5 bases from V and 5 bases from J; bases unmatched to any gene: 9. The CDR3 loop spans 15 amino acids. CDR3 protein: CASSPGTATHNEQFF. DNA of the CDR3: TGTGCCAGCAGTCCCGGGACAGCCACACACAATGAGCAGTTCTTC.

This clonotype came up many times. The V call is TRBV6-2 or TRBV6-3, the J call TRBJ1-1; D may be TRBD1 (5 bases). V lost 6 bases and J 5 bases, leaving 13 bases between the germline ends. Germline values: CDR1 MNHEY, CDR2 SVGEGT. CDR3 length equals 13 residues. As DNA, the CDR3 is TGTGCCAGCAGCCAACCAGGGTGGACTGAAGCTTTCTTT. Translated: CASSQPGWTEAFF.

This clonotype has a handful of counts. The junction does not match germline at one end; this may be a read error. V is TRBV30 and J is TRBJ2-3, with 11 bases fitting TRBD1. Germline CDR1 and CDR2: GTSNPN and SVGIG (reference sequence). The CDR3 is 14 amino acids. The CDR3 nucleotides read TGTGCCTGGATAAGGACAGGGGGCACGGATACGCAGTATTTT. Its protein product is CAWIRTGGTDTQYF.

This clonotype was counted only a few times. The chain has TRBV2 and TRBJ2-7; 8 nucleotides line up with TRBD1. This CDR3 has 13 residues. Losses at the gene ends were 8 bases for V and 2 bases for J; bases not matched to a gene: 5. In germline, CDR1 is SNHLY, CDR2 FYNNEI. CDR3 sequence: CASYRQGTYEQYF. The DNA for the CDR3 is TGTGCCAGCTACAGACAGGGGACCTACGAGCAGTACTTC.

This chain connects TRBV19 to TRBJ2-7; a weak D match, TRBD1 (5 bases). The CDR3 consists of 12 residues. The V gene's germline CDR1 is LNHDA and CDR2 SQIVND (reference sequence). V was shortened by 8 bases and J by 0 bases, with 8 bases between the two germline ends. The CDR3 DNA follows: TGTGCCAGTCTAGGGGACTCCTACGAGCAGTACTTC. It yields the protein CASLGDSYEQYF. Full variable domain (outside the CDR3, taken from reference TRBV19 and TRBJ2-7): DGGITQSPKYLFRKEGQNVTLSCEQNLNHDAMYWYRQDPGQGLRLIYYSQIVNDFQKGDIAEGYSVSREKKESFPLTVTSAQKNPTAFYLCASLGDSYEQYFGPGTRLTVT.

To note about this clonotype: The junction departs from germline at one end; a sequencing error may be responsible. The gene calls are TRBV5-1 and TRBJ1-5; D is unclear. There are 13 residues in the CDR3. Germline V gene data show CDR1 as SGHRS and CDR2 as YFSETQ. CDR3 region: CTSSLDSNQPQHF. The DNA of the CDR3 is TGCACCAGCAGCTTGGACAGCAATCAGCCCCAGCATTTT.

This chain's CDR3 is CASSLPKDVGSYNEQFF. The CDR3 DNA follows: TGTGCCAGCAGCCTCCCAAAAGACGTTGGCTCCTACAATGAGCAGTTCTTC. The chain is built from TRBV9 and TRBJ2-1; D remains ambiguous. This CDR3 is 17 amino acids long. Germline V lookup: CDR1 SGDLS, CDR2 YYNGEE. V gave up 4 bases and J gave up 0 bases, with 17 bases separating them.

The V call is TRBV10-1, the J call TRBJ1-3; weak D call: TRBD1 (5 bases). Trimming pared 0 bases from V and 2 bases from J, leaving 5 bases between. The CDR3 is made up of 14 amino acids. From germline, CDR1 is WNHNN and CDR2 SYGVQD (reference sequence). CDR3 in DNA: TGCGCCAGCAGTGAGTCGGGGCCTGGAAACACCATATATTTT. Its protein product is CASSESGPGNTIYF.

This clonotype was observed many times. The J gene is TRBJ2-1, the V gene TRBV4-2; 9 bases are shared with TRBD1. The germline gives CDR1 LGHNA, CDR2 YNFKEQ. J lost 4 bases, V lost 0 bases, and 4 bases had no gene match. The CDR3 sequence is 16 residues long. The CDR3 protein is CASSQDAGQGYNEQFF. CDR3 nucleotides: TGTGCCAGCAGCCAAGATGCGGGACAGGGATACAATGAGCAGTTCTTC.

At least ten counts were recorded for this clonotype. The rearrangement joins TRBV20-1 to TRBJ1-3; D is uncertain. Germline loops: CDR1 DFQATT, CDR2 SNEGSKA (reference sequence). The length of the CDR3 is 13 residues. The germline V and J ends were trimmed by 6 bases and 2 bases, with 11 bases remaining between them. As DNA, the CDR3 is TGCAGTGCCATGGATCAGGCTGGAAACACCATATATTTT. This codes for CSAMDQAGNTIYF.

A few counts support this clonotype. The chain links TRBV3-1 to TRBJ2-6; D is unclear. Trimming removed 4 bases at V and 4 bases at J, with 11 bases between. The germline CDR1 and CDR2 sequences are LGHDT and YNNKEL (reference sequence). The CDR3 is made up of 15 amino acids. The CDR3 DNA is TGTGCCAGCAGCCTTCCGGTGGCAGGGGCCAACGTCCTGACTTTC. Translating gives CASSLPVAGANVLTF.

The chain joins TRBV6-8 to TRBJ2-1; TRBD2 agrees at 12 bases. CDR3 length equals 14 residues. The ends lost 8 bases at V and 9 bases at J; junction bases unmatched: 8. Per germline, CDR1 MNHGY and CDR2 SAAAGT. CDR3 protein: CASQLAGGWVEQFF. In DNA, the CDR3 is TGTGCCAGCCAACTAGCGGGAGGTTGGGTTGAGCAGTTCTTC.

In this sample, this clonotype turned up a few times. The chain carries TRBV15 and TRBJ1-1; no firm D call. This CDR3 spans 16 amino acids. Germline CDR1 reads LNHNV; CDR2 reads YYDKDF (reference sequence). V lost 1 base, J lost 5 bases, and 17 bases lay in between. Here the CDR3 reads CATSRGREATRTEAFF. For the CDR3, the DNA is TGTGCCACCAGCAGAGGCCGGGAGGCGACGAGAACTGAAGCTTTCTTT.

This clonotype has a count of ten or more. The gene calls are TRBV12-3 or TRBV12-4 and TRBJ1-2, with TRBD1 matching 9 bases. V dropped 4 bases and J dropped 9; count of bases not matched to a gene: 3. The CDR3 is 12 amino acids. CDR3 region: CASSWDRDSYTF. The CDR3, as DNA: TGTGCCAGCAGTTGGGACAGGGATAGCTACACCTTC.

This clonotype was detected a few times. The chain recombines TRBV28 with TRBJ1-2; the D is unclear. This CDR3 is 13 amino acids long. Germline CDR1 MDHEN, CDR2 SYDVKM. The V end lost 3 bases, the J end lost 9 bases, and 14 bases lay between the germline ends. CDR3 region: CASSFGRSMRYTF. The CDR3 DNA is TGTGCCAGCAGTTTCGGCCGTTCTATGCGCTACACCTTC.

This clonotype was counted many times. The chain uses TRBV20-1 and TRBJ1-2; no definite D call. The CDR3 length is 10 residues. Germline lookup yields CDR1 DFQATT and CDR2 SNEGSKA (reference sequence). The V gene lost 4 bases and the J gene lost 8 bases, with 8 bases spanning the gap. CDR3 protein: CSAIPEGYTF. The CDR3, as DNA: TGCAGTGCTATCCCGGAGGGCTACACCTTC.

The chain employs TRBV20-1 and TRBJ1-6, with D tentatively TRBD1 (5 bases). The CDR3 covers 16 residues. From germline, CDR1 is DFQATT and CDR2 SNEGSKA (reference sequence). V was pared by 1 base and J by 2 bases, with 12 bases between. CDR3 nucleotide sequence: TGCAGTGCTAGAGTGGGGGTACTCCCCTATAATTCACCCCTCCACTTT. Its translation: CSARVGVLPYNSPLHF.

The chain recombines TRBV20-1 with TRBJ1-6, with D maybe TRBD1 (5 bases). Germline V CDR1 and CDR2: DFQATT, SNEGSKA (reference sequence). The germline V and J ends were trimmed by 2 bases and 5 bases, with 22 bases remaining between them. The CDR3 spans 18 residues. This chain's CDR3 is CSARRGPPGGDHNSPLHF. Here the CDR3 DNA reads TGCAGTGCTAGACGGGGCCCCCCCGGTGGGGACCATAATTCACCCCTCCACTTT.